The text below deals with one T cell receptor beta chain. The V gene end was trimmed by 7 bases and the J gene end by 5 bases; junction bases not matched to a gene: 13. The germline V gene has CDR1 SGHNT and CDR2 YYREEE (reference sequence). The CDR3 contains 15 residues. Libraries were prepared by immunoSEQ multiplex PCR; TCRdb keeps only in-frame clonotypes and omits some of them. The profile shows roughly 55,000 clones, about 90% of them singletons. These data come from a study of T cell responses to AZD1222 COVID-19 vaccine. The sample was peripheral blood, taken on day 0 of AZD1222 vaccination. V is TRBV5-4 and J is TRBJ2-5; 8 bases line up with TRBD1. This clonotype originated in an adult in good health. The CDR3 protein is CASSHGQGAFETQYF. Here the CDR3 DNA reads TGTGCCAGCTCCCATGGGCAGGGGGCGTTTGAGACCCAGTACTTC.